These 2 T cell receptor beta chains share one sample of origin, sequenced in a study of CD4 T cell repertoires in COVID-19. Stimulation with autologous monocytes and recombinant SARS-CoV-2 spike or nucleoprotein produced proliferating antigen-reactive T cell lines. TCRdb keeps only in-frame clones here, not all; method: immunoSEQ multiplex PCR. The sample includes about 440 clones, 20% to 30% of them seen just once. The antigens of these receptors remain unknown. The material sequenced was effector memory CD4+ T cells, cultured in vitro, taken after recovery from COVID-19. The receptors shown here come from a human donor who had COVID-19.

This clone was detected only a few times. The chain carries TRBV6-5 and TRBJ2-5, with D perhaps TRBD2 (6 bases). Trimming removed 6 bases from V and 10 bases from J, with 21 bases in between. The CDR3 contains 14 residues. CDR1 is MNHEY, CDR2 SVGAGI, per germline. CDR3 nucleotide sequence: TGTGCCAGCAGCCCCAGTCCCATTCCGGAGGGCCAGTACTTC. It yields the protein CASSPSPIPEGQYF.

This chain links TRBV2 with TRBJ2-6; TRBD1 matches at 8 bases. Trimming took 8 bases from V and 2 from J; bases not matched to a gene: 5. The CDR3 runs 15 residues. The germline gives CDR1 SNHLY, CDR2 FYNNEI. The CDR3 DNA reads TGTGCCAGCTCCCCACAGGGGGCTGGGGCCAACGTCCTGACTTTC. Its protein is CASSPQGAGANVLTF.